This paragraph reports one T cell receptor (beta chain). The CDR3 length is 14 residues. The V gene's germline CDR1 is SGHTA and CDR2 FQGNSA. Trimming shortened V by 2 bases and J by 8 bases, and 13 bases separated the two germline ends. Sequencing targeted TCR beta in blood CD8+ and CD4+ T cells. The controls were healthy donors who were matched for age and sex. Negative isolation was used for CD8+ and CD4+ T cells and FACS enrichment for TEMRA cells. This sample was included in a study of CD8 T cells in Susac syndrome. Random hexamers served to reverse transcribe about 0.5 to 1 ug RNA. Amplification of TCR beta CDR3 by immunoSEQ multiplex PCR spanned 54 Vbeta and 13 Jbeta. TCRdb reprocessed the immunoSEQ multiplex PCR reads via MiXCR and lists one record per CDR3 protein. This table holds some 120,000 distinct CDR3 sequences, about nine tenths found once.

What was sequenced was CD8+ T cells from PBMCs. This receptor was taken from a human donor in good health. The gene calls are TRBV7-2 and TRBJ2-1; possibly TRBD1 for D (7 bases). CDR3 amino acids: CASSLSLRGDEQFF. The CDR3 bases are TGTGCCAGCAGCTTATCCCTCAGGGGGGATGAGCAGTTCTTC.